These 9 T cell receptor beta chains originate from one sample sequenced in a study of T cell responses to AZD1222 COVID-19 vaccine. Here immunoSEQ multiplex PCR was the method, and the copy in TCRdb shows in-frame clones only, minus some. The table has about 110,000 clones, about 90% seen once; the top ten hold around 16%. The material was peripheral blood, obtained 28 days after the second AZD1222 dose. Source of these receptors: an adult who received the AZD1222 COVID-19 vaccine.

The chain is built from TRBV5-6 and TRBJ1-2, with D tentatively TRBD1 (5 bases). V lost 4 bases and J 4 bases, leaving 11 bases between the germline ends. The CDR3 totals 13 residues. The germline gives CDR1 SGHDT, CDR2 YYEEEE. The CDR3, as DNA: TGTGCCAGCAGCGAGGGACTTTCCTATGGCTACACCTTC. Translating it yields CASSEGLSYGYTF.

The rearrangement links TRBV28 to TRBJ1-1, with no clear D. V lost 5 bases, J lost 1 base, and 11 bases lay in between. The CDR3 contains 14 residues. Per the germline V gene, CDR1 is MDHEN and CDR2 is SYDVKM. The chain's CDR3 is CASSVLAENTEAFF. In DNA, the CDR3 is TGTGCCAGCAGTGTTCTGGCAGAGAACACTGAAGCTTTCTTT.

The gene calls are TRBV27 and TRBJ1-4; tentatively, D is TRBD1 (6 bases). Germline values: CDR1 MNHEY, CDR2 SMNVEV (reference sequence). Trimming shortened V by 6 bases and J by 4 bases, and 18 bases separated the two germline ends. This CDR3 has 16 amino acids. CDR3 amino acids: CASRPMGAAGNEKLFF. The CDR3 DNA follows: TGTGCCAGCAGGCCCATGGGGGCCGCGGGTAATGAAAAACTGTTTTTT.

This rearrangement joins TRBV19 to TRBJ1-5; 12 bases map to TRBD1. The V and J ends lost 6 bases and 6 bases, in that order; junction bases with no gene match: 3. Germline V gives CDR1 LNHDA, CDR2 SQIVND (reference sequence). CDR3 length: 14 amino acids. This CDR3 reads CASSGTGGTQPQHF. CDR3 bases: TGTGCCAGTAGCGGGACAGGGGGCACTCAGCCCCAGCATTTT.

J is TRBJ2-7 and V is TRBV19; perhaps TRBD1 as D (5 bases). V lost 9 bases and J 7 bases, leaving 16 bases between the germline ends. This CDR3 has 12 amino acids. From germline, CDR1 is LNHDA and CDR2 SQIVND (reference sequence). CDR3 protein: CASGRQGMEQYF. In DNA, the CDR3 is TGTGCCAGCGGAAGGCAGGGAATGGAGCAGTACTTC.

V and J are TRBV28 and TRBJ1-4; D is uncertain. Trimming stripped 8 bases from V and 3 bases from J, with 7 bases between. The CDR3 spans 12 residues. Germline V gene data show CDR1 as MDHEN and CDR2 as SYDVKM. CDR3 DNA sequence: TGTGCCAGCGGGTCGGCTAATGAAAAACTGTTTTTT. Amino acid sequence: CASGSANEKLFF.

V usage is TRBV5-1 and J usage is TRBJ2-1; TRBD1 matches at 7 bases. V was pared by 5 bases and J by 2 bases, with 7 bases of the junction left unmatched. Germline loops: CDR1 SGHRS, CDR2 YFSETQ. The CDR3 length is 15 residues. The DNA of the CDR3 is TGCGCCAGCAGTCTAGGTCAGGGGGCCTACAATGAGCAGTTCTTC. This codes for CASSLGQGAYNEQFF.

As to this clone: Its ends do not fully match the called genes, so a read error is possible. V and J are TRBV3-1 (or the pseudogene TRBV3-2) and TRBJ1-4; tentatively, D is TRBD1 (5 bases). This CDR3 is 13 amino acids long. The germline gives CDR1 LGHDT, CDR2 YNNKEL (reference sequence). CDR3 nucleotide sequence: TGTGCCAGCAGCGAAGAGACCGGGACTGATATTTTTTTT. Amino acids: CASSEETGTDIFF.

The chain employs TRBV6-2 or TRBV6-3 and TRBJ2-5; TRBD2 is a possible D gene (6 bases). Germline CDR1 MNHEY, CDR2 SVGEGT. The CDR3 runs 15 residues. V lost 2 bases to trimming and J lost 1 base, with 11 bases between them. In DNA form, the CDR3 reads TGTGCCAGCAGTTACAGGGAAGCGGGCCAAGAGACCCAGTACTTC. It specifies CASSYREAGQETQYF.